The clone carrying this T cell receptor beta chain came up a few times. This entry is derived from a study of Graves' ophthalmopathy and Graves' hyperthyroidism. Amplifying from RNA transcripts, the study obtained TCR beta CDR3 regions. In the first round, RT-PCR was carried out with HTBI primers, and a multiplex PCR formed the second round. TCRdb independently ran MiXCR on the multiplex PCR reads; one entry per CDR3 protein. The table shows about 640,000 distinct CDR3 sequences, with about two fifths occurring only once. V was pared by 4 bases and J by 4 bases, with 17 bases between. This CDR3 region has 15 residues. Germline assignment: CDR1 SGHRS and CDR2 YFSETQ.

This rearrangement joins TRBV5-1 to TRBJ1-1; weak D call: TRBD1 (6 bases). This TCR was recovered from an adult man with Graves' ophthalmopathy. Sequencing input: peripheral blood. This CDR3 reads CASSLQTGLGTEAFF. As DNA, the CDR3 is TGCGCCAGCAGCCTCCAAACAGGGTTGGGCACTGAAGCTTTCTTT.